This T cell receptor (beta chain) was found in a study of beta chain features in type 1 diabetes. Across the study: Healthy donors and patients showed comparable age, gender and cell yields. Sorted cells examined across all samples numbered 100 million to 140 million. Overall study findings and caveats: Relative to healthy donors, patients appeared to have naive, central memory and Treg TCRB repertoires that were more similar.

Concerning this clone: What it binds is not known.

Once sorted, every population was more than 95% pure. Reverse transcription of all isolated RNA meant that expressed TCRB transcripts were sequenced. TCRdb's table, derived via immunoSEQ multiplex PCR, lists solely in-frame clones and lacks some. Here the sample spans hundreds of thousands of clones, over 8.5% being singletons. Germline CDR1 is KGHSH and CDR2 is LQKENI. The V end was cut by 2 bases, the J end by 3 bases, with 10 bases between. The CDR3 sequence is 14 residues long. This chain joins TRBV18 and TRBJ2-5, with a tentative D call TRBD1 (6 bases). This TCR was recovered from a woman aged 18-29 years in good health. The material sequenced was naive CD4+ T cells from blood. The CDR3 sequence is CASSPWTAKETQYF. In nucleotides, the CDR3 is TGTGCCAGCTCACCATGGACAGCAAAAGAGACCCAGTACTTC.